A selection of T cell receptor beta chains follows, all from one sample in a study of neurological immune-mediated disorders. TCRdb used MiXCR to reprocess the 5' RACE reads, holding one entry per CDR3 protein. Of about 55,000 distinct CDR3 sequences listed, around 3.9% were seen once; the top ten hold around 1.5%. Sample: PBMCs. All receptors derive from a man between 25 and 39 years old with multiple sclerosis. CDR3s include the opening cysteine and the closing phenylalanine or tryptophan. The order of the fields is clone size, J gene, D gene, V gene, CDR3 protein, CDR3 DNA. D genes are given only for firm matches. Not every row has a clone size; where given, it reads once, few, many or a size class.

>many|TRBJ2-1|.|TRBV7-2
CASSSRDNEQFF
TGTGCCAGCAGCTCTAGAGACAATGAGCAGTTCTTC
>many|TRBJ1-2|.|TRBV5-1
CASSLGGPYGYTF
TGCGCCAGCAGCTTGGGGGGTCCCTATGGCTACACCTTC
>many|TRBJ1-5|.|TRBV12-3/TRBV12-4
CASRGGGSNQPQHF
TGTGCCAGCAGGGGAGGGGGATCCAATCAGCCCCAGCATTTT
>.|TRBJ2-6|TRBD1|TRBV28
CASSRWDSSSGAKVLTF
TGTGCCAGCAGTCGATGGGACAGCAGCTCTGGGGCCAAAGTCCTGACTTTC
>many|TRBJ1-6|TRBD1|TRBV6-6
CASSPGQGGSPLHF
TGTGCCAGCAGCCCCGGACAGGGAGGGTCACCCCTCCACTTT
>many|TRBJ2-7|.|TRBV7-2
CASSPGFLSAYEQYF
TGTGCCAGCAGCCCAGGTTTCCTATCCGCCTACGAGCAGTACTTC
>many|TRBJ2-7|TRBD2|TRBV15
CATSREGTRAYEQYF
TGTGCCACCAGCAGAGAGGGGACTAGGGCCTACGAGCAGTACTTC
>many|TRBJ2-7|.|TRBV4-1
CASSQVSGTETYEQYF
TGCGCCAGCAGCCAAGTTTCCGGGACGGAAACCTACGAGCAGTACTTC
>many|TRBJ2-3|.|TRBV20-1
CSALAFGQGGATDTQYF
TGCAGTGCCCTAGCCTTTGGCCAGGGGGGGGCGACAGATACGCAGTATTTT
>many|TRBJ2-4|.|TRBV5-1
CASSLGGNIQYF
TGCGCCAGCAGCTTGGGGGGGAACATTCAGTACTTC
>many|TRBJ2-7|.|TRBV5-1
CASSSSVDEQYF
TGCGCCAGCAGCTCCAGTGTCGACGAGCAGTACTTC
>many|TRBJ2-3|TRBD1|TRBV6-4
CASSDGTGGTDTQYF
TGTGCCAGCAGTGACGGGACAGGGGGCACAGATACGCAGTATTTT
>many|TRBJ2-5|TRBD2|TRBV20-1
CSARDRLAGGRQETQYF
TGCAGTGCTAGAGATCGATTAGCGGGGGGGCGGCAAGAGACCCAGTACTTC
>many|TRBJ1-2|TRBD1|TRBV6-6
CASSQGAPYGYTF
TGTGCCAGCAGTCAGGGGGCGCCCTATGGCTACACCTTC
>many|TRBJ1-2|.|TRBV20-1
CSARADQVVGAGYGYTF
TGCAGTGCTAGAGCCGACCAGGTGGTGGGGGCGGGGTATGGCTACACCTTC
>many|TRBJ1-2|TRBD1|TRBV3-1
CASSQGQGGGYTF
TGTGCCAGCAGCCAAGGACAGGGTGGTGGCTACACCTTC
>many|TRBJ2-2|.|TRBV14
CASSQQGRTGELFF
TGTGCCAGCAGCCAACAGGGGCGGACCGGGGAGCTGTTTTTT
>many|TRBJ2-5|.|TRBV20-1
CSARDEDSRGSYQETQYF
TGCAGTGCTAGAGATGAGGATTCGAGGGGGTCCTACCAAGAGACCCAGTACTTC
>many|TRBJ2-1|TRBD1|TRBV20-1
CSARDDRGRSNEQFF
TGCAGTGCTAGAGACGACAGGGGGCGTAGCAATGAGCAGTTCTTC
>many|TRBJ2-3|.|TRBV10-2
CASIGGWGQYF
TGCGCCAGCATCGGAGGGTGGGGGCAGTATTTT
>many|TRBJ2-5|.|TRBV10-3
CAISEPVMEGAQYF
TGTGCCATCAGTGAGCCGGTCATGGAGGGGGCCCAGTACTTC
>many|TRBJ2-1|.|TRBV20-1
CSARPVSYNEQFF
TGCAGTGCTCGACCTGTCTCCTACAATGAGCAGTTCTTC
>many|TRBJ2-1|TRBD2|TRBV20-1
CSARESGGLAYEQFF
TGCAGTGCTAGAGAATCGGGGGGACTAGCGTATGAGCAGTTCTTC
>many|TRBJ2-3|.|TRBV20-1
CSALVADTQYF
TGCAGTGCCCTGGTGGCAGATACGCAGTATTTT
>many|TRBJ2-3|TRBD2|TRBV7-3
CASSSGLAGGQDTQYF
TGTGCCAGCAGCTCAGGACTAGCGGGGGGGCAAGATACGCAGTATTTT
>.|TRBJ2-1|TRBD2|TRBV5-1
CASSPPGGTFSYNEQFF
TGCGCCAGCAGCCCGCCCGGGGGGACCTTCTCCTACAATGAGCAGTTCTTC
>few|TRBJ1-2|.|TRBV5-1
CASSSGTDGYTF
TGCGCCAGCAGCTCAGGGACGGATGGCTACACCTTC
>many|TRBJ1-1|.|TRBV28
CAGPRDADTEAFF
TGTGCCGGCCCCCGGGACGCTGACACTGAAGCTTTCTTT
>many|TRBJ1-4|.|TRBV9
CASSPEGRGEKLFF
TGTGCCAGCAGCCCAGAGGGGAGGGGTGAAAAACTGTTTTTT
>many|TRBJ1-1|TRBD1|TRBV3-1
CASDRGGNTEAFF
TGTGCCAGCGACAGGGGGGGGAACACTGAAGCTTTCTTT
>many|TRBJ1-5|.|TRBV7-2
CASSLGGVPSQPQHF
TGTGCCAGCAGCTTAGGAGGGGTACCCAGTCAGCCCCAGCATTTT
>many|TRBJ2-1|TRBD2|TRBV20-1
CSARLRTSGNEQFF
TGCAGTGCTAGGTTAAGGACTAGCGGCAATGAGCAGTTCTTC
>many|TRBJ1-4|TRBD1|TRBV2
CASRTGGDEKLFF
TGTGCCAGCAGGACAGGGGGGGATGAAAAACTGTTTTTT
>many|TRBJ2-3|.|TRBV5-1
CASSSGGEDTQYF
TGCGCCAGCAGCTCGGGGGGCGAGGATACGCAGTATTTT
>many|TRBJ2-7|.|TRBV5-1
CASSAGDRLYEQYF
TGCGCCAGCAGCGCGGGGGACAGGCTCTACGAGCAGTACTTC
>many|TRBJ1-4|TRBD1|TRBV14
CASSQKRTGEEKLFF
TGTGCCAGCAGCCAAAAGAGGACAGGGGAAGAAAAACTGTTTTTT
>many|TRBJ1-2|TRBD1|TRBV7-9
CASYAGGLGYTF
TGTGCCAGCTACGCAGGGGGCCTTGGCTACACCTTC
>many|TRBJ2-3|.|TRBV5-1
CASSPKTGVGTDTQYF
TGCGCAAGCAGCCCGAAGACAGGTGTTGGCACAGATACGCAGTATTTT
>many|TRBJ2-7|.|TRBV20-1
CSARDSRSGEQYF
TGCAGTGCTAGAGATTCCCGTAGTGGCGAGCAGTACTTC
>many|TRBJ2-1|.|TRBV27
CASSSDGDNEQFF
TGTGCCAGCAGTTCAGACGGGGACAATGAGCAGTTCTTC
>many|TRBJ2-5|.|TRBV5-1
CASRPSSNQETQYF
TGCGCCAGCAGACCCAGCTCCAACCAAGAGACCCAGTACTTC
>many|TRBJ2-1|TRBD2|TRBV5-1
CASSLTSGSYNEQFF
TGCGCCAGCAGCCTAACTAGCGGGAGTTACAATGAGCAGTTCTTC
>once|TRBJ2-7|.|TRBV5-6
CASSLGAASYF
TGTGCCAGCAGCTTGGGGGCGGCGTCGTACTTC
>many|TRBJ2-7|.|TRBV9
CASSGGVTGSHPYEQYF
TGTGCCAGCAGCGGAGGAGTAACCGGGAGCCATCCCTACGAGCAGTACTTC
>many|TRBJ2-2|.|TRBV27
CASSSGLFTGELFF
TGTGCCAGCAGTTCGGGACTCTTCACCGGGGAGCTGTTTTTT
>many|TRBJ2-6|.|TRBV5-6
CASSGVGANVLTF
TGTGCCAGCAGCGGGGTGGGGGCCAACGTCCTGACTTTC
>many|TRBJ2-1|.|TRBV29-1
CSVTFRLANINEQFF
TGCAGCGTGACCTTCCGTCTAGCGAATATTAATGAGCAGTTCTTC
>many|TRBJ2-7|TRBD2|TRBV4-2
CASSQDEAGGGSYEQYF
TGTGCCAGCAGCCAAGATGAAGCGGGAGGGGGTTCCTACGAGCAGTACTTC